This record covers a single TCR beta chain. These data originate in a study of T cell repertoires in cytomegalovirus infection. TCRdb used MiXCR to reprocess the reads, holding one entry per CDR3 protein. The table lists around 530,000 distinct CDR3 sequences, about 30% of them singletons, with about 13% in the top ten. The sample comprised PBMCs. This clonotype originated in a human donor in good health (CMV status not recorded). Some clones in this sample may be carry-over from other donors' samples.

CDR3 DNA: TGTGCCAGCAGCCCCCAAGCGGGACGCTCGGATACGCAGTATTTT. Protein sequence: CASSPQAGRSDTQYF. The chain carries TRBV7-3 and TRBJ2-3; 7 nucleotides align to TRBD2. The CDR3 totals 15 residues. CDR1 SGHTA and CDR2 FQGTGA come from the germline V gene. The trim removed 5 bases at V and 6 bases at J, leaving 11 bases unmatched.